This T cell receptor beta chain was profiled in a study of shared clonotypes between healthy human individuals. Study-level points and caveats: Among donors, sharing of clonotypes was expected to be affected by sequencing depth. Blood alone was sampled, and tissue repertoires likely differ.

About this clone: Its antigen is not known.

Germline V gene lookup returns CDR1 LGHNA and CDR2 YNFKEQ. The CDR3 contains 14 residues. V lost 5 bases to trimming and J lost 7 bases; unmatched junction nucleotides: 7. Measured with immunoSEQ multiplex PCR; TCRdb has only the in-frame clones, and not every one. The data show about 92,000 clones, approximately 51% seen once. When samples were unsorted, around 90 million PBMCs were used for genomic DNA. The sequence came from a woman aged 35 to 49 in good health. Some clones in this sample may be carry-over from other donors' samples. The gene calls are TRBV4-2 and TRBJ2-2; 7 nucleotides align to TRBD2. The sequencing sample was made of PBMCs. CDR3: CASSSRTSSGELFF. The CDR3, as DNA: TGTGCCAGCAGCTCGCGGACTAGTAGCGGGGAGCTGTTTTTT.